What follows is one T cell receptor beta chain and its context. The antigen this receptor binds is unknown. The input lacks base qualities; no much larger clone sits a single base away. The data were obtained in a study of cytomegalovirus exposure and HLA in healthy donors (dated by TCRdb to 2016 to 2017). In the study overall: An earlier analysis of 587 of the donors reported roughly 300 Gb of sequence data and more than 90 million unique TCR beta sequences from some 180 million T cells. About 300 gigabases of sequencing data and roughly 90 million unique TCR sequences were included in an early release covering about 700 HLA-typed donors. The genetic ancestry cluster associated with self-reported Caucasian donors included 81% of the roughly 400 genotyped donors. The aim of the study was to test whether cataloging public T cell receptors could identify signatures of past pathogen exposure. The study profiled the T cell repertoires of 500 to 800 subjects by immunosequencing and related them to cytomegalovirus serostatus. A separate validation cohort of roughly 130 different subjects was used in addition to the roughly 700-subject first cohort. High-throughput TCR immunosequencing, statistical association of individual TCRs with disease status, and machine learning were combined to predict cytomegalovirus infection status. A later analysis re-analyzed previously published TCR beta repertoires from roughly 630 donors and added high-resolution HLA genotyping to study TCR occurrence patterns. In the later analysis, no new phenotypic data were used to find candidate immune exposures; instead, reliance was placed on TCR beta sequences and their occurrence across donors. To decide whether each TCR beta V gene segment behaved as functional or pseudogenic, an earlier analysis of approximately 600 of the donors relied on high-throughput TCR beta sequencing. Donor age, sex, ethnicity and CMV serostatus were collected together with the repertoire data. A later genetic analysis used genome-wide SNP genotypes for about 60% of the roughly 700 donors, treating that subset as a discovery cohort. All discovery cohort repertoires had been generated using a single sequencing platform. HLA typing covered class I and class II loci at four-digit resolution. Typing coverage varied by locus: about 620-630 donors for A, B, C, DRB1 and DQB1; 500 to 550 for DQA1; 600 to 610 for DPA1; under 490 for DPB1. Roughly five DR-DQ haplotypes were treated as single units for association and clustering because of strong linkage in the cohort. Among some 410 genotyped donors of the cohort, an average of about 220,000 unique TCR beta nucleotide sequences was sequenced per donor, of which 15% to 20% were non-productive. Study-wide findings and limitations: A further reported finding was that TCR beta sequences accurately predicted the HLA-A and HLA-B alleles for most subjects in the first cohort. In a later analysis, HLA-associated TCR beta chains showed more clonal expansion and lower generation probabilities than non-associated chains that were equally common. Because the 87-base-pair reads could not distinguish some IMGT-functional V segments, including TRBV6-2 and TRBV6-3, those segments were excluded. While some public TCRs were present in many individuals, most TCR sequences turned up only very rarely across donors. Compared with the 666-donor mean, donors in an Asian-associated ancestry cluster had fewer N-insertions in productive TCRs, according to a later genetic analysis. It was suggested by the authors that the approach could potentially be generalized to other disease states and immunological phenotypes. Linkage disequilibrium might explain the correlated functional status among segregating V segments, but an unknown experimental factor could not be ruled out. The presence/absence analyses assumed that sequencing depth was roughly uniform across donors, and that assumption may not be true. At a false discovery rate of 0.05, a later analysis linked around 15,000 TCR beta sequences to specific HLA alleles. In the study, about 150 TCR beta chains were listed as associated with cytomegalovirus. A group of highly shared sequence variants was considered likely to be a technical artifact of the sequencing pipeline. According to a later analysis, most CMV-associated TCR beta chains appeared to be HLA-restricted, and the HLA associations seemed to be driven largely by CMV exposure. In a later analysis, the rate of TCR association differed among HLA loci, with DRB1 alleles having the most associated TCRs and HLA-C alleles having the fewest. For the cohort, immune exposure information was limited to CMV serostatus. In vitro tests confirmed that a few of the cytomegalovirus-associated TCR beta chains recognize cytomegalovirus antigens. An association between a missense DCLRE1C variant and V-gene and J-gene trimming of TCR beta chains was found in a later genetic analysis and replicated in an independent cohort. When HLA alleles, especially DR and DQ, strongly co-occurred, TCR associations were difficult to assign to individual alleles. The classifier was reported to diagnose cytomegalovirus status with high specificity and sensitivity in both the original and validation cohorts. Several of the top co-occurrence clusters appeared to be linked to parvovirus B19, influenza, CMV and Epstein-Barr virus, according to a later analysis. About 17 rarely observed V segments, including chromosome 9 orphons, were excluded from the earlier analysis of several hundred of the donors because counts were too low. Because some donors lacked HLA typing at each locus, the association tests relied only on the typed subset. In an earlier analysis of about 540 of the donors, most TCR beta V segments were observed in productive rearrangements about 87% or about 30% of the time, broadly matching IMGT annotations. The cohort was sequenced for TCR beta chains only, and without alpha or paired-chain data the features that could be detected were limited.

Libraries were built with the immunoSEQ multiplex PCR assay. The multiplex PCR relied on a mix of 60 forward primers for TCR Vbeta segments and 13 reverse primers for TCR Jbeta segments. The CDR3 region of rearranged TCR beta genes was amplified from genomic DNA by a multiplex PCR assay. On the Illumina HiSeq System, the amplified TCR beta libraries were sequenced as 87-base-pair reads. As for the authors' bioinformatics: Across the 640 or so repertoires, a later analysis counted about 81 million unique TCR beta chains, approximately 10 million of which were shared by at least two donors. Raw reads were error-corrected and collapsed into unique sequences with a nearest-neighbor algorithm that merged closely related sequences to remove PCR and sequencing errors. Alignment of CDR3 sequences to IMGT reference sequences was used to assign V, D and J gene segments. Each retained sequence needed at least a six-nucleotide match to both a V gene segment and a J gene segment. A rearrangement counted as productive if the CDR3 had no stop codons and remained in frame with V and J, and every other rearrangement counted as non-productive. Following IMGT convention, CDR3 was defined as the stretch from the second conserved V-encoded cysteine to the conserved J-encoded phenylalanine. In an earlier analysis of just under 600 of the donors, sequences lacking an unambiguous match to a single V gene segment were excluded. An earlier analysis of several hundred of the donors called V segments functional above 56.7% productive rearrangements and segregating when the between-donor standard deviation exceeded 5%. A statistical classification framework was built for diagnosing cytomegalovirus status from the catalog of TCR beta chain sequences. A later analysis assigned V and J genes by comparing TCR nucleotide sequences with IMGT/GENE-DB human TR gene sequences. In a later analysis, CDR3 sequences and most-parsimonious VDJ recombination scenarios were assigned using the TCRdist pipeline. In a later analysis, each TCR beta chain was defined by its CDR3 amino acid sequence together with its V-gene family, and reads lacking a unique V-gene family were excluded. To address suspected cross-contamination and a sequencing artifact, a later analysis removed roughly 580 highly shared, low-generation-probability nucleotide sequences. In a later analysis, a clonal expansion index for each public chain was calculated from normalized within-repertoire ranks of inferred template counts. In a later analysis, generation probabilities were computed using a VDJ recombination model fitted to out-of-frame rearrangements, and the results were checked against IGoR. Hypergeometric tests were used in a later analysis to score TCR-TCR, TCR-HLA and TCR-CMV co-occurrence, with a repertoire-size bias correction applied to the TCR pairs. To estimate false discovery rates, a later analysis permuted the HLA or CMV assignments 20 times. A later analysis grouped co-occurring TCRs with DBSCAN, adding TCRdist sequence similarity when clustering within HLA-allele-positive subsets. For co-occurrence clustering, repertoires with fewer than 30,000 or more than 120,000 public chains were excluded, along with four or five repertoires with anomalous nucleotide sharing. TCRdb took over this immuneACCESS table, retaining in-frame rearrangements with V and J assigned. Such tables are incomplete; in checked studies, under half of the missing clones stem from an unresolved V gene, and the remainder is unexplained. D and trimming come from the DNA, and the V and J calls and clone size come from that table. For this sample the table gives about 83,000 clones, of which 81% were detected only once. Under 2% of the sample is taken by the ten largest.

In total, just over 650 healthy bone marrow donors made up the cohort. At the time of sampling, every cohort member was nominally healthy, though immune exposures that went unrecorded were likely present. The donor was CMV seronegative and belonged to the group of under 400 seronegative cohort members. Each donor provided a peripheral blood sample, and peripheral blood mononuclear cells were used for TCR beta sequencing. Genomic DNA extraction from the blood cell samples was performed with the Qiagen DNeasy Blood Extraction Kit. From the cysteine up to the phenylalanine, the CDR3 has a length of 14 residues. Kept here is only the CDR3 DNA, which spans 42 bases and is read in frame from base 1. V was cut back by 5 bases and J by 0 bases, leaving a gap of 8 bases between them. Per the germline V gene (reference sequence), SEHNR is the CDR1 and FQNEAQ is the CDR2.

The sequence was collected from a young woman in good health and CMV-seronegative. What was sequenced was PBMCs. The chain uses TRBV7-9 and TRBJ2-1; TRBD2 could be the D gene, as 5 bases match. The CDR3 region has the sequence CASSRGSSYNEQFF. The nucleotide sequence is TGTGCCAGCAGCCGGGGTAGCTCCTACAATGAGCAGTTCTTC.